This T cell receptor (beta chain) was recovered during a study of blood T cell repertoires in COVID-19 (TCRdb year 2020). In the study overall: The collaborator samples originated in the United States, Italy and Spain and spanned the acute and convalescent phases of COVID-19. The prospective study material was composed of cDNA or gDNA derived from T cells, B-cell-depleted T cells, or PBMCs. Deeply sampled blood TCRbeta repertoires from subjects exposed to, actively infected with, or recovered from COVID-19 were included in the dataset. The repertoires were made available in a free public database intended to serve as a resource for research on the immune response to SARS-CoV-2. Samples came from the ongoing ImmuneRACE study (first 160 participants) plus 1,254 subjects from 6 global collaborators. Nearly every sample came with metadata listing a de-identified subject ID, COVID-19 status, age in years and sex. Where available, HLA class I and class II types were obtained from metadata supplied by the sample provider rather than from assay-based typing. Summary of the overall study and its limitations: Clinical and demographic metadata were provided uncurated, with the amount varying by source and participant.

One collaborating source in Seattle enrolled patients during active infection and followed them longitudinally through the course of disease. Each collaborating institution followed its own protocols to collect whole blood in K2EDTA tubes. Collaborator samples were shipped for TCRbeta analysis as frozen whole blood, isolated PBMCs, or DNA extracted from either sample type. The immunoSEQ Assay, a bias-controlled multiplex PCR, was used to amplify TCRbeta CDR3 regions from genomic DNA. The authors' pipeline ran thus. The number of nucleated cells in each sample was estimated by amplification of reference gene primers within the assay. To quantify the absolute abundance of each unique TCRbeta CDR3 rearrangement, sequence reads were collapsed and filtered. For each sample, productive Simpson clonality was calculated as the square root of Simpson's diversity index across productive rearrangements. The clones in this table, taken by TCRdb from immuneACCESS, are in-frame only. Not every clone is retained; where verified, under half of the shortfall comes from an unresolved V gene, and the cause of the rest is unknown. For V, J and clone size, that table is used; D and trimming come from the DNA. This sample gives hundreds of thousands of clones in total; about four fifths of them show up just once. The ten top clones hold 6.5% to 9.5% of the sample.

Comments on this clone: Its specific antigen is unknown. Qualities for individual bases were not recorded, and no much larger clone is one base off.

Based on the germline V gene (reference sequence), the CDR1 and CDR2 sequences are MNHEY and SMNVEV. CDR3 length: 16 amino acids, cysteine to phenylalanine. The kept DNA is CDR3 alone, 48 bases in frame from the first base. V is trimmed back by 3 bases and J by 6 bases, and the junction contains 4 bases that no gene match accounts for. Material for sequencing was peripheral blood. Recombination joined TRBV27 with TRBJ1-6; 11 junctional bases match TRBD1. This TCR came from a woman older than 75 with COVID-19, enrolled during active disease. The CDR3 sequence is CASSLDRGHTNSPLHF. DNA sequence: TGTGCCAGCAGTTTGGACAGGGGGCACACTAATTCACCCCTCCACTTT.